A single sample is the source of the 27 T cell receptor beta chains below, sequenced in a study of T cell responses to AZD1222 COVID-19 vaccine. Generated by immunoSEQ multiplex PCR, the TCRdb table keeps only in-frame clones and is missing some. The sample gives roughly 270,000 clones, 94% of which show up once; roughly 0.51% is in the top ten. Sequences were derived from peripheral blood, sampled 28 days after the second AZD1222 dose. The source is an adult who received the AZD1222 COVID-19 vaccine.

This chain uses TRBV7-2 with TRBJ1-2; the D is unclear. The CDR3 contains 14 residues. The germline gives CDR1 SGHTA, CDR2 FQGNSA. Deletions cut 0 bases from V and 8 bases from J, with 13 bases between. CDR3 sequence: CASSLAEGRGGYTF. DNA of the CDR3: TGTGCCAGCAGCTTAGCAGAGGGTAGAGGCGGCTACACCTTC.

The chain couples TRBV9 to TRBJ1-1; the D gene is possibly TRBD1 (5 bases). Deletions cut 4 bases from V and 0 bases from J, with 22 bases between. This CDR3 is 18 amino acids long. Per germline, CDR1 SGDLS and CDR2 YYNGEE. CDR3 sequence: CASSPGPSPGALNTEAFF. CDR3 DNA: TGTGCCAGCAGCCCTGGTCCCTCCCCCGGGGCCCTGAACACTGAAGCTTTCTTT. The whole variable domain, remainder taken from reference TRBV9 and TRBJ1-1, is DSGVTQTPKHLITATGQRVTLRCSPRSGDLSVYWYQQSLDQGLQFLIQYYNGEERAKGNILERFSAQQFPDLHSELNLSSLELGDSALYFCASSPGPSPGALNTEAFFGQGTRLTVV.

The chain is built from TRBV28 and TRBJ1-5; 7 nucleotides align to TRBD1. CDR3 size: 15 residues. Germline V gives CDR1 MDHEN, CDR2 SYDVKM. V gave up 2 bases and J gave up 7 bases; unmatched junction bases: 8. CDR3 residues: CASSLQTGLLQPQHF. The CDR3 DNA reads TGTGCCAGCAGTTTACAGACAGGGTTGTTGCAGCCCCAGCATTTT.

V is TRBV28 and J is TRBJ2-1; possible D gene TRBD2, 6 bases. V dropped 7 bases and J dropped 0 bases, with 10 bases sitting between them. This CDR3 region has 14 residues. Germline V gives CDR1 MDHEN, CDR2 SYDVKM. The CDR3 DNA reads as TGTGCCAGCATCGGGGGTGGCTCCTACAATGAGCAGTTCTTC. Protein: CASIGGGSYNEQFF.

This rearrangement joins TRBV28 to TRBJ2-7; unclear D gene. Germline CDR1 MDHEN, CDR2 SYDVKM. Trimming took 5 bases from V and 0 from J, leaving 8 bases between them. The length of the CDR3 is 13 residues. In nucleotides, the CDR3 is TGTGCCAGCAGTCGGCTTTTCTCCTACGAGCAGTACTTC. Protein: CASSRLFSYEQYF.

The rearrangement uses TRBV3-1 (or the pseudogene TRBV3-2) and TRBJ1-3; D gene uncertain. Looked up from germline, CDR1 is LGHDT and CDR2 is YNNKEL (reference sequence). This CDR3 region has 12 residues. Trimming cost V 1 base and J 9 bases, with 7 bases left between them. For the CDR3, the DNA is TGTGCCAGCAGCCAAGGTCCATCCACCATATATTTT. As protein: CASSQGPSTIYF.

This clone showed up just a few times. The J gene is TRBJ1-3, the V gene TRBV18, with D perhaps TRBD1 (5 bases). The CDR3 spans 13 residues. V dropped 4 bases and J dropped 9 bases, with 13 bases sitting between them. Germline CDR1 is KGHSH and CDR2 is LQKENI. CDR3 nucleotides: TGTGCCAGCTCACGCAGGGAAGATGTCACCATATATTTT. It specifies CASSRREDVTIYF.

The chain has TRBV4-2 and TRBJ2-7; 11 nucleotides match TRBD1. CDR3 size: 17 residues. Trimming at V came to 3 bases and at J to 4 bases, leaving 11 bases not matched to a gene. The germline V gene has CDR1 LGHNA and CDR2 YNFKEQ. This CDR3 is CASSHLSPGQGVYEQYF. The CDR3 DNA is TGTGCCAGCAGCCACCTCTCGCCGGGACAGGGGGTTTACGAGCAGTACTTC.

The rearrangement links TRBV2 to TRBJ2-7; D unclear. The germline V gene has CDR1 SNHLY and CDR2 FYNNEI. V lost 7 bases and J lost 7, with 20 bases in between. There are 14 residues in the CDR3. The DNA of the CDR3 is TGTGCCAGCACGCGAACCCTGGGTTATGGGGAGCAGTACTTC. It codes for CASTRTLGYGEQYF.

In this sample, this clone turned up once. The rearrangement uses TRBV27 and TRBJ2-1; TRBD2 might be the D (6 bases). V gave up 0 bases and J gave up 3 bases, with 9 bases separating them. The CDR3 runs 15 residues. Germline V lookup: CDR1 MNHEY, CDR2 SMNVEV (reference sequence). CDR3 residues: CASSLSPAGYNEQFF. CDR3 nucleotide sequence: TGTGCCAGCAGTTTATCCCCAGCGGGCTACAATGAGCAGTTCTTC.

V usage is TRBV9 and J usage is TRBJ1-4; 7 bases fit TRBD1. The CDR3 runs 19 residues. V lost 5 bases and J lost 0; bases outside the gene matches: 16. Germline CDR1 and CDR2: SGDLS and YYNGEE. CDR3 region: CASSRRGSRGGATNEKLFF. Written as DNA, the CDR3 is TGTGCCAGCAGTCGCAGGGGGTCCCGAGGCGGGGCAACTAATGAAAAACTGTTTTTT.

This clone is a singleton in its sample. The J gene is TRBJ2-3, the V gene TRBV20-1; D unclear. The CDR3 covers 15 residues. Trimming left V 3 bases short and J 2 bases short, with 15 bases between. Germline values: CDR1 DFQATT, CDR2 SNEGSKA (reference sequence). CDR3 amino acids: CSASVFGSHTDTQYF. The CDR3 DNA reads TGCAGTGCTAGTGTCTTCGGTTCTCACACAGATACGCAGTATTTT.

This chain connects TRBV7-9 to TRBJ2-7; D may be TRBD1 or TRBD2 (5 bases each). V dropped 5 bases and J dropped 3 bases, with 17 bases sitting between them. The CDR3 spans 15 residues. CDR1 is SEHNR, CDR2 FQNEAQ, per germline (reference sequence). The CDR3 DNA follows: TGTGCCAGCAGCCGGCAGGGTTCCGGGGTCTACGAGCAGTACTTC. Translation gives CASSRQGSGVYEQYF.

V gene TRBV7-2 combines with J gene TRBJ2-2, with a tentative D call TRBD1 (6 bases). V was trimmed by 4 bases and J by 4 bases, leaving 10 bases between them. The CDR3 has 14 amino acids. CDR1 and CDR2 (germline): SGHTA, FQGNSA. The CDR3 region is CASSSDRLTGELFF. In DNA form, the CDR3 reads TGTGCCAGCAGCTCTGACAGGCTCACCGGGGAGCTGTTTTTT.

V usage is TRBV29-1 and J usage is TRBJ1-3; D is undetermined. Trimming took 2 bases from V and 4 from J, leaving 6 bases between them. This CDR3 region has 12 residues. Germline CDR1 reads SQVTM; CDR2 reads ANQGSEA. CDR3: CSVEHSGNTIYF. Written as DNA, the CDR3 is TGCAGCGTTGAACACTCCGGAAACACCATATATTTT.

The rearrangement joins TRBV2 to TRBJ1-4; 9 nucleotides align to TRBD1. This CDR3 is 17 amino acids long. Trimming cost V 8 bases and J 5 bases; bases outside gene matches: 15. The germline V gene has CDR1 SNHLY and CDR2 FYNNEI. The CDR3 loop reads CASSQNPPGTGNEKLFF. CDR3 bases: TGTGCCAGCTCCCAAAACCCCCCCGGGACAGGGAATGAAAAACTGTTTTTT.

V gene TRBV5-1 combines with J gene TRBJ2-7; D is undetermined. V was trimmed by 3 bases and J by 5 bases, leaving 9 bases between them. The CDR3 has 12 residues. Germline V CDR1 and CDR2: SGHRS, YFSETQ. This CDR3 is CASSSNRNEQYF. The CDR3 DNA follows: TGCGCCAGCAGCTCTAACAGAAACGAGCAGTACTTC.

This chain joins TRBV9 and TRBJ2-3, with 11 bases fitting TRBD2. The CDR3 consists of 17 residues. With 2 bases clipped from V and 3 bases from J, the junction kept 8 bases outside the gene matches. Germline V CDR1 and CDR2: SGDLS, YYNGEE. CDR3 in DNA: TGTGCCAGCAGCGTCGGTCGGGCTAGCGGGGGGACAGATACGCAGTATTTT. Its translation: CASSVGRASGGTDTQYF.

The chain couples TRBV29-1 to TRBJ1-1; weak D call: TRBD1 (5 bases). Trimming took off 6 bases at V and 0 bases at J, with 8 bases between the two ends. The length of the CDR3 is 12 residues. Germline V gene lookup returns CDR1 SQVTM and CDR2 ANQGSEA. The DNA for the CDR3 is TGCAGCGTCTGGGGGGTGAACACTGAAGCTTTCTTT. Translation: CSVWGVNTEAFF.

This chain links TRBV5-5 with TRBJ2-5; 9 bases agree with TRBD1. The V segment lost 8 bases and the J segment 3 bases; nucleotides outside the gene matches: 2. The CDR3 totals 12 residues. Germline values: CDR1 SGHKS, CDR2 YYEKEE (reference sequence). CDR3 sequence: CASDRGEETQYF. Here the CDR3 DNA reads TGTGCCAGTGACAGGGGGGAAGAGACCCAGTACTTC.

CDR3 region: CASSAPRGSYEQYF. The CDR3 DNA reads TGTGCCAGCAGTGCCCCTCGGGGTTCCTACGAGCAGTACTTC. The chain links TRBV25-1 to TRBJ2-7; TRBD2 is a possible D gene (5 bases). CDR3 length equals 14 residues. Per the germline V gene, CDR1 is MGHDK and CDR2 is SYGVNS. Trimming took off 4 bases at V and 1 base at J, with 11 bases between the two ends.

As DNA, the CDR3 is TGTGCCATCAGGGGCAAGGGGGATACTGAAGCTTTCTTT. Amino acid sequence: CAIRGKGDTEAFF. J is TRBJ1-1 and V is TRBV10-3; TRBD1 might be the D (6 bases). V was shortened by 6 bases and J by 5 bases, with 13 bases between the two germline ends. The germline V gene encodes CDR1 ENHRY and CDR2 SYGVKD. There are 13 residues in the CDR3.

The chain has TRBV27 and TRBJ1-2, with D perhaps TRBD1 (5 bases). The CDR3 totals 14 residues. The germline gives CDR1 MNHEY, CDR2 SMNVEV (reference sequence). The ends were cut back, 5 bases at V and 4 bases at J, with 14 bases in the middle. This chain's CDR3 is CASSPTGRFYGYTF. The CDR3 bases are TGTGCCAGCAGTCCAACGGGGCGCTTCTATGGCTACACCTTC.

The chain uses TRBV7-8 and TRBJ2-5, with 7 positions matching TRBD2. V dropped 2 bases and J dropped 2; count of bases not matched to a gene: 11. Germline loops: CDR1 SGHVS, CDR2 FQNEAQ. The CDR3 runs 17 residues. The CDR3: CASSLNRLASWQETQYF. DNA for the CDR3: TGTGCCAGCAGCTTAAATAGACTAGCAAGTTGGCAAGAGACCCAGTACTTC.

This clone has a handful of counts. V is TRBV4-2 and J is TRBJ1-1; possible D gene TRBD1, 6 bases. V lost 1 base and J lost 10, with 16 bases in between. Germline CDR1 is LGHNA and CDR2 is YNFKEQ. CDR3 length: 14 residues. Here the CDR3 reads CASSQGGPQVGAFF. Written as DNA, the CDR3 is TGTGCCAGCAGCCAAGGGGGGCCCCAGGTTGGAGCTTTCTTT.

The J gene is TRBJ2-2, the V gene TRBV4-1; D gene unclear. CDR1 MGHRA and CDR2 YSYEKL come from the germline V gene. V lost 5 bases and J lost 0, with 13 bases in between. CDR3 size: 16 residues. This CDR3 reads CASSTRLFANTGELFF. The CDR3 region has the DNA TGCGCCAGCAGCACCCGACTGTTCGCGAACACCGGGGAGCTGTTTTTT.

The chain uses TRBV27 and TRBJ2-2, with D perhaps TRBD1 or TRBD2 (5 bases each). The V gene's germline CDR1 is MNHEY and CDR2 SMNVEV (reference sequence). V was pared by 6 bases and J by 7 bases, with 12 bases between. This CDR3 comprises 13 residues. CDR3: CASSNSGGGELFF. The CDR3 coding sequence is TGTGCCAGCAGCAATAGTGGGGGCGGGGAGCTGTTTTTT.